This T cell receptor beta chain emerged from a study of identifying expanded T cells in peripheral blood. Libraries were prepared by immunoSEQ multiplex PCR; TCRdb keeps only in-frame clonotypes and omits some of them. The table lists about 90,000 clones, 70% to 90% of them singletons, with 5.6% in the top ten. The CDR3 extends over 14 amino acids. The V gene lost 3 bases and the J gene lost 5 bases, with 12 bases spanning the gap. Germline CDR1 is SGHAT and CDR2 is FQNNGV. In the case of this clone: Its antigen is as yet unknown.

Overall study results and limits: Technical replicates showed roughly 1.2 changed clones; roughly two weeks roughly 15; four weeks 19. Two-week clone count variance significantly increased as total template count grew.

The receptor was derived from a person aged 18 to 69 in good health. Material: blood. The chain couples TRBV11-2 to TRBJ2-3; D could derive from TRBD1 or TRBD2 (6 bases each). The CDR3 reads CASSFTGGRDTQYF. CDR3 bases: TGTGCCAGCAGCTTCACCGGGGGCAGAGATACGCAGTATTTT.